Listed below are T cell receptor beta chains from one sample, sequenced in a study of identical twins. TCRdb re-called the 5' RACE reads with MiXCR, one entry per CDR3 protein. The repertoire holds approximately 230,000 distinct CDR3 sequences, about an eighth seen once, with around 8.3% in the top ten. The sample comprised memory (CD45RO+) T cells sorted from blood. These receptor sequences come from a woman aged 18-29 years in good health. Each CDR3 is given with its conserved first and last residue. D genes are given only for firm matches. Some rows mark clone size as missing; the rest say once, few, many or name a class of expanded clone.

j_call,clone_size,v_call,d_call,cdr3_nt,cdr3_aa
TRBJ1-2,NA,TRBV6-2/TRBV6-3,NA,TGTGCCAGCAGTTACTCGACGTACGGCTACACCTTC,CASSYSTYGYTF
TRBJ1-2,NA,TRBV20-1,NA,TGCAGTGCTAGTATAGGGGGTCTTGATGGCTACACCTTC,CSASIGGLDGYTF
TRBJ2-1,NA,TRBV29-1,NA,TGCAGCGTCGAGGGAGAGCGTGAGCAGTTCTTC,CSVEGEREQFF
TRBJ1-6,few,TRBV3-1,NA,TGTGCCAGCAGCCCATACGGTACAGTCTTCAATTCACCCCTCCACTTT,CASSPYGTVFNSPLHF
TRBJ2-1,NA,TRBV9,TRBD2,TGTGCCAGCAGCGCTAGCGGGACCCCCTACAATGAGCAGTTCTTC,CASSASGTPYNEQFF
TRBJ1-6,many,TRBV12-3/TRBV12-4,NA,TGTGCCAGCACCCTCACGGGGGGTTCACCCCTCCACTTT,CASTLTGGSPLHF
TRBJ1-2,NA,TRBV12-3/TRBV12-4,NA,TGTGCCAGCAGTTTAGGGTCCTACGCTAACTATGGCTACACCTTC,CASSLGSYANYGYTF
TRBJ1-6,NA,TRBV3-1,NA,TGTGCCAGCAGCCAAGATTGGGAGAGTTCACCCCTCCACTTT,CASSQDWESSPLHF
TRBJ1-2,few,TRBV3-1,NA,TGTGCCAGCAGCCAAACCCTTTGGGGCTACACCTTC,CASSQTLWGYTF
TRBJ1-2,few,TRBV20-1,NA,TGCAGTGCTAACCTAGGGGTGTTCTACACCTTC,CSANLGVFYTF
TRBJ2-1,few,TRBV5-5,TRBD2,TGTGCCAGCAGCTTAGCGGGGTTACCCAATGAGCAGTTCTTC,CASSLAGLPNEQFF
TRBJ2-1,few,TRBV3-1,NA,TGTGCCAGCAGCCAAGACCAGAGCCGAAATGAGCAGTTCTTC,CASSQDQSRNEQFF
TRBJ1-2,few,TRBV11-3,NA,TGTGCCAGCAGCCCGTCGGGGCGAGGTGGCTACACCTTC,CASSPSGRGGYTF
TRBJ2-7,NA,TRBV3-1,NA,TGTGCCAGCAGCCAGGCTGACACCTGGAGCGAGCAGTACTTC,CASSQADTWSEQYF
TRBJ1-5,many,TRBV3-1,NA,TGTGCCAGCAGCCGAACAGGGCAGCCCCAGCATTTT,CASSRTGQPQHF
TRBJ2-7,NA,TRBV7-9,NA,TGTGCCAGCAGCCACCGGGACTCGCTCTACGAGCAGTACTTC,CASSHRDSLYEQYF
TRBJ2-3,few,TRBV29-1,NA,TGCAGCGTTGAAGGCAGGCTAAAACTTAGCACAGATACGCAGTATTTT,CSVEGRLKLSTDTQYF
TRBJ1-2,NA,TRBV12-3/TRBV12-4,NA,TGTGCCAGCAGTCCAACATTTGGTGGCTACACCTTC,CASSPTFGGYTF
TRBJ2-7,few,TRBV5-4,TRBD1,TGTGCCAGCAGCTCCTTACAGGGGTCCAACGAGCAGTACTTC,CASSSLQGSNEQYF
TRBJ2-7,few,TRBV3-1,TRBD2,TGTGCCAGCAGCCCCCCGGGACTAGCGGATTACGAGCAGTACTTC,CASSPPGLADYEQYF
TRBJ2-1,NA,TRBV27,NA,TGTGCCAGCAAGGAGTACAATGAGCAGTTCTTC,CASKEYNEQFF
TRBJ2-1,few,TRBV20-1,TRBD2,TGCAGTGCTAGTGTCCTAGCGGACACAAATGAGCAGTTCTTC,CSASVLADTNEQFF
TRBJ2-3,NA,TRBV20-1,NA,TGCAGTGCCCAACCCTTCGTGAGCACAGATACGCAGTATTTT,CSAQPFVSTDTQYF
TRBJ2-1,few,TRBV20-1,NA,TGCAGTGCTGTAGCGACAGAGCAGTTCTTC,CSAVATEQFF
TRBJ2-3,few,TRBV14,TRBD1,TGTGCCAGCAGCCAAGATCAGGGGGCCACCACAGATACGCAGTATTTT,CASSQDQGATTDTQYF
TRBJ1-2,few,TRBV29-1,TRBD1,TGCAGCGTTGGCGGACAGGGTGAGGAAAATTATGGCTACACCTTC,CSVGGQGEENYGYTF
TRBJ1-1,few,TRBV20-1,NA,TGCAGTGCTAGTAACCCCGGGGGGGCCGAAGCTTTCTTT,CSASNPGGAEAFF
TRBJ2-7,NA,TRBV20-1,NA,TGCAGTGCTAGAGATTGGCGGGTAGGCGGATACGAGCAGTACTTC,CSARDWRVGGYEQYF
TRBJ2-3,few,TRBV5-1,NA,TGCGCCAGCAGAGGGGGTACCACAGATACGCAGTATTTT,CASRGGTTDTQYF
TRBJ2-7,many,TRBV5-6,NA,TGTGCCAGCAGCTTATACGCCAGCTACGAGCAGTACTTC,CASSLYASYEQYF
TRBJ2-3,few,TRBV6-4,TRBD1,TGTGCCAGCAGCCCGACAGGGGGGTCAGATACGCAGTATTTT,CASSPTGGSDTQYF
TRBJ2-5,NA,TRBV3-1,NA,TGTGCCAGCAGCCAATGGACAAAAGAGACCCAGTACTTC,CASSQWTKETQYF
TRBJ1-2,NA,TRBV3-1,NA,TGTGCCAGCAGCCCAGGGTCGTATGGCTACACCTTC,CASSPGSYGYTF
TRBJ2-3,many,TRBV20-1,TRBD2,TGCAGTGCTCATGGGACTAGCGGACCCACAGATACGCAGTATTTT,CSAHGTSGPTDTQYF